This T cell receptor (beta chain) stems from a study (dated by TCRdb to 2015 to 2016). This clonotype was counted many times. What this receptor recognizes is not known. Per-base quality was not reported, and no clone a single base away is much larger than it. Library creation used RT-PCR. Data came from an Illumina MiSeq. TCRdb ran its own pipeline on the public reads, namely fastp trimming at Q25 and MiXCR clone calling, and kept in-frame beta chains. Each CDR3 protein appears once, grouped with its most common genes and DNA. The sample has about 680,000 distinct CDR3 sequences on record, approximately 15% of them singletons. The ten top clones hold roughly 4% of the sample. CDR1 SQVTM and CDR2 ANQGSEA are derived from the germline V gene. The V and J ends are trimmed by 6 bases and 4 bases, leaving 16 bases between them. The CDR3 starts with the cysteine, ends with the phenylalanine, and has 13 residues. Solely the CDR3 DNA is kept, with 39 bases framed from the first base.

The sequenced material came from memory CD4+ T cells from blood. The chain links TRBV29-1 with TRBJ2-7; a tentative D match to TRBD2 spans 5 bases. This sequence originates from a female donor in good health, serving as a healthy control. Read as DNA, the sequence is TGCAGCGTCTTGAAAGGAGGTGGTTACGAGCAGTACTTC. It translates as CSVLKGGGYEQYF.